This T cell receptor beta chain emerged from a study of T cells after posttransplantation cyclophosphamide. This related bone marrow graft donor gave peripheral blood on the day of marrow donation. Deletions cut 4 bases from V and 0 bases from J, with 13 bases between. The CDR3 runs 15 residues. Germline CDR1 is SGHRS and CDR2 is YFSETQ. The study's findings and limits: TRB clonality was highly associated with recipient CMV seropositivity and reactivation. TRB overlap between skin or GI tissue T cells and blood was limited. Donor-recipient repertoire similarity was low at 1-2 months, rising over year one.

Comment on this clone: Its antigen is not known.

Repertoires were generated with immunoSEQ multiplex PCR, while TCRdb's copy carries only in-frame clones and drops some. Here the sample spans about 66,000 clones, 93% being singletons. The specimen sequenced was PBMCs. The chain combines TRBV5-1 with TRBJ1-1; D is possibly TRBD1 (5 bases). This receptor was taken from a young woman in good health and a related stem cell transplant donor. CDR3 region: CASSDRDGVNTEAFF. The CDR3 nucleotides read TGCGCCAGCAGCGACCGGGACGGTGTGAACACTGAAGCTTTCTTT.